Each of the 17 T cell receptor beta chains below was sequenced from the same sample in a study of cytomegalovirus exposure and HLA in healthy donors. The table came from immunoSEQ multiplex PCR; TCRdb's copy has only in-frame clones and leaves some out. The sample records about 66,000 clones, about 97% being singletons. The sequenced material came from PBMCs. The receptor set was obtained from a woman in her late teens or twenties in good health and CMV-seropositive.

The rearrangement joins TRBV6-4 to TRBJ2-1, with D perhaps matching TRBD2 (5 bases). V was cut by 8 bases and J by 0 bases, with 11 bases left in between. CDR1 MRHNA and CDR2 SNTAGT come from the germline V gene. The CDR3 sequence is 14 residues long. The CDR3 DNA is TGTGCCAGCTGTGGGAGAAGCTCCTACAATGAGCAGTTCTTC. The encoded protein is CASCGRSSYNEQFF.

The chain employs TRBV5-6 and TRBJ2-3; D not resolved. Per the germline V gene, CDR1 is SGHDT and CDR2 is YYEEEE. V shed 3 bases and J shed 3 bases, with 8 bases lying between them. CDR3 size: 13 residues. CDR3 in amino acids: CASSWARTDTQYF. CDR3 nucleotide sequence: TGTGCCAGCAGCTGGGCAAGGACAGATACGCAGTATTTT.

The chain employs TRBV28 and TRBJ2-5; TRBD2 matches at 7 bases. CDR3 length equals 15 residues. J gave up 1 base and V 6 bases, and 8 bases lay outside the gene matches. Germline CDR1 MDHEN, CDR2 SYDVKM. In DNA, the CDR3 is TGTGCCAGCAGCCCACGGCGGGGGTTCCAAGAGACCCAGTACTTC. The encoded protein is CASSPRRGFQETQYF. The full variable domain, its missing parts supplied by reference TRBV28 and TRBJ2-5, is DVKVTQSSRYLVKRTGEKVFLECVQDMDHENMFWYRQDPGLGLRLIYFSYDVKMKEKGDIPEGYSVSREKKERFSLILESASTNQTSMYLCASSPRRGFQETQYFGPGTRLLVL.

J is TRBJ2-7 and V is TRBV2, with D maybe TRBD2 (6 bases). Germline V CDR1 and CDR2: SNHLY, FYNNEI. Deletions cut 8 bases from V and 6 bases from J, with 14 bases between. This CDR3 contains 12 residues. In nucleotides, the CDR3 is TGTGCCAGCGGCCCCAGGCGGGGCGAGCAGTACTTC. As protein: CASGPRRGEQYF.

The chain couples TRBV5-1 to TRBJ2-5; D not certain. The length of the CDR3 is 14 residues. CDR1 and CDR2 (germline): SGHRS, YFSETQ. Trimming pared 1 base from V and 0 bases from J, leaving 7 bases between. The CDR3 sequence: CASSLWPDQETQYF. CDR3 in DNA: TGCGCCAGCAGCTTGTGGCCAGACCAAGAGACCCAGTACTTC.

V is TRBV10-3 and J is TRBJ2-7, with 14 bases that match TRBD2. The germline CDR1 and CDR2 sequences are ENHRY and SYGVKD. The length of the CDR3 is 15 residues. J was trimmed by 4 bases and V by 8 bases; bases with no gene match: 7. CDR3 amino acids: CAIGTSGRRGYEQYF. The DNA of the CDR3 is TGTGCCATCGGGACTAGCGGGAGACGCGGTTACGAGCAGTACTTC.

This sequence joins TRBV7-2 and TRBJ2-5, with a weak D call TRBD2 (6 bases). The CDR3 spans 14 residues. Trimming removed 5 bases from V and 1 base from J, with 11 bases in between. The germline V gene has CDR1 SGHTA and CDR2 FQGNSA. CDR3: CASSPGLFQETQYF. The DNA of the CDR3 is TGTGCCAGCAGCCCGGGACTGTTCCAAGAGACCCAGTACTTC.

The V call is TRBV4-1, the J call TRBJ2-1; 8 nucleotides align to TRBD1. Per the germline V gene, CDR1 is MGHRA and CDR2 is YSYEKL. The CDR3 has 19 residues. Unmatched junction bases numbered 14, after V lost 0 bases and J lost 4 bases. This chain's CDR3 is CASSQDRLRGQGSYNEQFF. The CDR3 nucleotides are TGCGCCAGCAGCCAAGATCGTCTACGTGGACAGGGATCATACAATGAGCAGTTCTTC.

The chain recombines TRBV5-6 with TRBJ2-2, with D possibly being TRBD1 (6 bases). Per the germline V gene, CDR1 is SGHDT and CDR2 is YYEEEE. Trimming took off 3 bases at V and 0 bases at J, with 12 bases between the two ends. This CDR3 comprises 16 residues. The DNA of the CDR3 is TGTGCCAGCAGCTCCGCAGGGGTGCCGAACACCGGGGAGCTGTTTTTT. Its protein is CASSSAGVPNTGELFF. Complete variable domain (other parts from reference TRBV5-6 and TRBJ2-2): DAGVTQSPTHLIKTRGQQVTLRCSPKSGHDTVSWYQQALGQGPQFIFQYYEEEERQRGNFPDRFSGHQFPNYSSELNVNALLLGDSALYLCASSSAGVPNTGELFFGEGSRLTVL.

The chain links TRBV27 to TRBJ1-2; unclear D gene. Germline CDR1 MNHEY, CDR2 SMNVEV (reference sequence). This CDR3 region has 13 residues. Trimming removed 3 bases at V and 0 bases at J, with 5 bases between. The CDR3 nucleotides are TGTGCCAGCAGTTTGAGGGCTAACTATGGCTACACCTTC. This sequence encodes CASSLRANYGYTF.

V is TRBV4-1 and J is TRBJ1-4; TRBD1 might be the D (6 bases). Germline CDR1 and CDR2: MGHRA and YSYEKL. CDR3 length equals 12 residues. V was cut by 4 bases and J by 14 bases, with 14 bases left in between. In nucleotides, the CDR3 is TGCGCCAGCAGCCCCCCGGGGGGCGGGCTGTTTTTT. Protein: CASSPPGGGLFF.

This chain uses TRBV4-1 with TRBJ2-5; D may be TRBD1 (6 bases). Trimming took 0 bases from V and 4 from J, leaving 18 bases between them. CDR1 MGHRA and CDR2 YSYEKL come from the germline V gene. The CDR3 runs to 17 residues. CDR3 in amino acids: CASSQDSRGMKGETQYF. DNA for the CDR3: TGCGCCAGCAGCCAAGATTCCAGGGGTATGAAAGGAGAGACCCAGTACTTC.

DNA of the CDR3: TGTGCCACCAGCAGAGTATTTCCCCGCTCTGGAAACACCATATATTTT. Its protein is CATSRVFPRSGNTIYF. The V gene is TRBV15, the J gene TRBJ1-3; D is undetermined. This CDR3 is built from 16 residues. The V end was cut by 1 base, the J end by 0 bases, with 10 bases between. Germline values: CDR1 LNHNV, CDR2 YYDKDF (reference sequence).

This chain links TRBV10-3 with TRBJ1-1; possibly TRBD1 for D (5 bases). The CDR3 contains 14 residues. CDR1 and CDR2 (germline): ENHRY, SYGVKD. V shed 2 bases and J shed 0 bases, with 7 bases lying between them. CDR3: CAISEQGMNTEAFF. The CDR3 coding sequence is TGTGCCATCAGTGAGCAGGGAATGAACACTGAAGCTTTCTTT.

The chain employs TRBV5-1 and TRBJ2-1; TRBD1 is a possible D gene (5 bases). The V and J ends lost 0 bases and 7 bases respectively, with 11 bases between them. The CDR3 spans 14 residues. The germline V gene has CDR1 SGHRS and CDR2 YFSETQ. The CDR3 reads CASSLALGVNEQFF. CDR3 DNA: TGCGCCAGCAGCTTGGCCCTAGGGGTGAATGAGCAGTTCTTC.

The J gene is TRBJ1-1, the V gene TRBV6-1; D gene unclear. V dropped 6 bases and J dropped 6 bases, with 14 bases sitting between them. Germline lookup yields CDR1 MNHNS and CDR2 SASEGT. This CDR3 comprises 13 residues. CDR3 residues: CASRLRQAPEAFF. The CDR3 DNA reads TGTGCCAGCAGACTTAGGCAGGCCCCTGAAGCTTTCTTT.

The genes are TRBV7-9 and TRBJ1-1; tentative D call: TRBD1 (6 bases). Germline V gene lookup returns CDR1 SEHNR and CDR2 FQNEAQ (reference sequence). V was shortened by 2 bases and J by 3 bases, with 16 bases between the two germline ends. The CDR3 totals 16 residues. This CDR3 reads CASSLYIGNRDTEAFF. CDR3 DNA sequence: TGTGCCAGCAGCTTATATATTGGGAACAGGGACACTGAAGCTTTCTTT.